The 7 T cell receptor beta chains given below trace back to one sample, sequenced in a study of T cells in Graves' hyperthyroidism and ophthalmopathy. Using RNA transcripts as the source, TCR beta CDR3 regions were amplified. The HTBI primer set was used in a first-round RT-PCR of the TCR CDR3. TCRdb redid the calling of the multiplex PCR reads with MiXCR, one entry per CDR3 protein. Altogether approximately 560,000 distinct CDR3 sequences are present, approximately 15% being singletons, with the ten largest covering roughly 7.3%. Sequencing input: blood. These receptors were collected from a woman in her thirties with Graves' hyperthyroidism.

The CDR3 reads CASSLGQANNSPLHF. As DNA, the CDR3 is TGCGCCAGCAGCTTGGGACAGGCAAATAATTCACCCCTCCACTTT. The chain couples TRBV5-1 to TRBJ1-6; the D gene is possibly TRBD1 (6 bases). V lost 0 bases, J lost 5 bases, and 9 bases lay in between. CDR1 and CDR2 (germline): SGHRS, YFSETQ. The CDR3 spans 15 residues.

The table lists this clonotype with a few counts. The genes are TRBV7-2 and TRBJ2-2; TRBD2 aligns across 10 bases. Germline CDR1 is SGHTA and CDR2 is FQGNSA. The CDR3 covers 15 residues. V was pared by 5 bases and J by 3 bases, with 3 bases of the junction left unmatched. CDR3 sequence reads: CASSPGLAYTGELFF. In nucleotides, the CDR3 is TGTGCCAGCAGCCCGGGACTAGCGTACACCGGGGAGCTGTTTTTT.

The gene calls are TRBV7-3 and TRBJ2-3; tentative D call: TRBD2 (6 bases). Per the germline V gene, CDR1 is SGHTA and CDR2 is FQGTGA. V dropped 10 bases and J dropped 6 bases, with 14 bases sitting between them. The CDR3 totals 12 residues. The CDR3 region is CAMDYRGDTQYF. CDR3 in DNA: TGTGCCATGGACTACCGGGGGGATACGCAGTATTTT.

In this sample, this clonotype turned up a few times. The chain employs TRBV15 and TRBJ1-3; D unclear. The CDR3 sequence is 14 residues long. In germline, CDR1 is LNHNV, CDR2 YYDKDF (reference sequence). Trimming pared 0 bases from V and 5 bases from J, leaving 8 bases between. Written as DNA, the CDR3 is TGTGCCACCAGCAGAGATTCCAGTCGAAACACCATATATTTT. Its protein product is CATSRDSSRNTIYF.

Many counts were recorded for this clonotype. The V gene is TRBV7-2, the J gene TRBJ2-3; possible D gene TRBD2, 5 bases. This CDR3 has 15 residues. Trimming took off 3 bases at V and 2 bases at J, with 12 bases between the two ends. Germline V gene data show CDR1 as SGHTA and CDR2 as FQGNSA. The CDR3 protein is CASSFASTNTDTQYF. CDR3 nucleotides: TGTGCCAGCAGCTTTGCTAGCACTAACACAGATACGCAGTATTTT.

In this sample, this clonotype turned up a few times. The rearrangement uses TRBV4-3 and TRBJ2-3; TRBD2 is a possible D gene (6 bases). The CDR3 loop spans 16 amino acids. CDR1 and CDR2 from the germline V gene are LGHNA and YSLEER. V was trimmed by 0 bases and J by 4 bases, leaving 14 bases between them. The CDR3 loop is CASSQDFTGVADTQYF. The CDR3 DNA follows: TGCGCCAGCAGCCAAGATTTTACGGGGGTTGCAGATACGCAGTATTTT.

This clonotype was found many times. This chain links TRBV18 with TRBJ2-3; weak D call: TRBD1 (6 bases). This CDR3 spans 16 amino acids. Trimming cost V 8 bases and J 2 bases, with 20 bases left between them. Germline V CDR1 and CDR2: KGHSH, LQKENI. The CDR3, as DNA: TGTGCCAGCCCTAAATCCACAGGGTCGGTCACAGATACGCAGTATTTT. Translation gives CASPKSTGSVTDTQYF.